Below, 6 T cell receptor beta chains from the same sample are listed, as sequenced in a study of blood T cell repertoires in COVID-19. TCRdb's copy holds only in-frame clones and misses some; the assay was immunoSEQ multiplex PCR. The sample holds about 200,000 clones; about 88% are singletons and the top ten take 2% to 2.5%. Sequenced material: PBMCs or T cells enriched from blood (not recorded which). The receptors shown here come from a woman aged 40 to 49 with acute COVID-19.

This chain uses TRBV7-9 with TRBJ2-1; 11 bases map to TRBD2. Trimming removed 1 base from V and 14 bases from J; junction bases left unmatched: 7. This CDR3 is 14 amino acids long. Germline CDR1 reads SEHNR; CDR2 reads FQNEAQ (reference sequence). CDR3 residues: CASSLELAGAREFF. The CDR3 nucleotides read TGTGCCAGCAGCTTAGAACTAGCGGGGGCCAGGGAGTTCTTC.

The CDR3 is CASSLGRGPYGYTF. The CDR3 nucleotides read TGTGCCAGCAGCTTGGGCAGGGGTCCCTATGGCTACACCTTC. The genes are TRBV5-6 and TRBJ1-2; D perhaps matches TRBD1 (6 bases). Germline lookup yields CDR1 SGHDT and CDR2 YYEEEE. This CDR3 is built from 14 residues. V lost 0 bases and J lost 4, with 10 bases in between.

This chain joins TRBV19 and TRBJ2-7; 10 bases line up with TRBD1. The V gene end was trimmed by 5 bases and the J gene end by 5 bases; junction bases not matched to a gene: 3. CDR1 is LNHDA, CDR2 SQIVND, per germline (reference sequence). The CDR3 has 13 amino acids. The CDR3 sequence: CASSDRGRDEQYF. CDR3 bases: TGTGCCAGTAGTGACAGGGGGCGCGACGAGCAGTACTTC. The full variable domain, in which reference TRBV19 and TRBJ2-7 provide the parts outside the CDR3, is DGGITQSPKYLFRKEGQNVTLSCEQNLNHDAMYWYRQDPGQGLRLIYYSQIVNDFQKGDIAEGYSVSREKKESFPLTVTSAQKNPTAFYLCASSDRGRDEQYFGPGTRLTVT.

The chain joins TRBV12-3 or TRBV12-4 to TRBJ2-7; 7 positions agree with TRBD1. Trimming at V came to 6 bases and at J to 4 bases, leaving 6 bases not matched to a gene. The CDR3 spans 13 residues. CDR3 in DNA: TGTGCCAGCAGCACGGACAGGTTATACGAGCAGTACTTC. This sequence encodes CASSTDRLYEQYF.

This clone came up once. The CDR3 nucleotides read TGCGCCAGCAGCTTACAGGGCTATAATTCACCCCTCCACTTT. Residues: CASSLQGYNSPLHF. This chain links TRBV4-3 with TRBJ1-6, with D perhaps matching TRBD1 (6 bases). Germline values: CDR1 LGHNA, CDR2 YSLEER. This CDR3 is 14 amino acids long. Trimming took off 5 bases at V and 3 bases at J, with 8 bases between the two ends.

The chain has TRBV14 and TRBJ2-5; D perhaps matches TRBD2 (5 bases). Deletions cut 0 bases from V and 1 base from J, with 9 bases between. Germline CDR1 SGHDN, CDR2 FVKESK. The CDR3 spans 15 residues. The CDR3 nucleotides are TGTGCCAGCAGCCAAGATGGAGGATCCCAAGAGACCCAGTACTTC. It translates to CASSQDGGSQETQYF.